This T cell receptor (beta chain) was sequenced during a study of response to subunit inactivated influenza vaccine. Overall study findings and caveats: The authors proposed limited new T cell recruitment per seasonal influenza vaccination.

The CDR3 is made up of 13 amino acids. Trimming took 5 bases from V and 5 from J; bases not matched to a gene: 3. Of note for this clonotype: Its antigen remains unknown.

TCRdb redid the calling of the RT-PCR reads with MiXCR, one entry per CDR3 protein. The sample holds 400,000 to 650,000 distinct CDR3 sequences; roughly 7.9% are singletons and the top ten take around 13%. Sequencing used PBMCs from blood, obtained approximately 25 months after vaccination. The chain carries TRBV12-3 or TRBV12-4 and TRBJ2-1; 7 nucleotides line up with TRBD2. The origin of this receptor is a man in his fifties or sixties who received an inactivated influenza vaccine. The CDR3 DNA reads TGTGCCAGCAGTCTTAGCGGGCACAATGAGCAGTTCTTC. As protein: CASSLSGHNEQFF.